The present entry profiles one T cell receptor beta chain with its context. Its antigen is still unknown. Germline-derived CDR1 and CDR2 are SQVTM and ANQGSEA. V was shortened by 6 bases and J by 0 bases, with 11 bases between the two germline ends. The CDR3 runs to 13 residues. The data originate from a study of beta chain features in type 1 diabetes. On the study more broadly: Sorted cells, some 110,000,000 in number, were examined across all samples. Findings and caveats of the study: Significant though moderate, a shortening of TCRB CDR3s appeared in all four CD4+ subsets of Type 1 diabetes patients.

Without exception, sorted populations had purity beyond 95%. The isolated RNA, all of it, was reverse transcribed, so expressed TCRB transcripts were what got sequenced. Libraries were prepared by immunoSEQ multiplex PCR; TCRdb keeps only in-frame clonotypes and omits some of them. The table records 250,000 to 300,000 clones, under 8.5% of them present only once. The gene calls are TRBV29-1 and TRBJ1-1; no firm D call. The receptor's source is a woman aged 18-29 years in good health. The sample taken for sequencing was central memory CD4+ T cells from blood. The CDR3, as DNA: TGCAGCGTACGGGAGCACATGAACACTGAAGCTTTCTTT. It is translated as CSVREHMNTEAFF.